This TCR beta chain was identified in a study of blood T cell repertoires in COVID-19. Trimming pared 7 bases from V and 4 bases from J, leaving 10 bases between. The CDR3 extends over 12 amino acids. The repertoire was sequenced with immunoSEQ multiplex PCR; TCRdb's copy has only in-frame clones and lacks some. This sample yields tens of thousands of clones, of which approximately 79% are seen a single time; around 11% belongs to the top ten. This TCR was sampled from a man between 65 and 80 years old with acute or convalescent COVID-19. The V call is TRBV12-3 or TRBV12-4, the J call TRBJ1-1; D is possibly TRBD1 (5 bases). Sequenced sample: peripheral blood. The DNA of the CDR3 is TGTGCCAGCAACCAGGGAGGCACTGAAGCTTTCTTT. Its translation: CASNQGGTEAFF.